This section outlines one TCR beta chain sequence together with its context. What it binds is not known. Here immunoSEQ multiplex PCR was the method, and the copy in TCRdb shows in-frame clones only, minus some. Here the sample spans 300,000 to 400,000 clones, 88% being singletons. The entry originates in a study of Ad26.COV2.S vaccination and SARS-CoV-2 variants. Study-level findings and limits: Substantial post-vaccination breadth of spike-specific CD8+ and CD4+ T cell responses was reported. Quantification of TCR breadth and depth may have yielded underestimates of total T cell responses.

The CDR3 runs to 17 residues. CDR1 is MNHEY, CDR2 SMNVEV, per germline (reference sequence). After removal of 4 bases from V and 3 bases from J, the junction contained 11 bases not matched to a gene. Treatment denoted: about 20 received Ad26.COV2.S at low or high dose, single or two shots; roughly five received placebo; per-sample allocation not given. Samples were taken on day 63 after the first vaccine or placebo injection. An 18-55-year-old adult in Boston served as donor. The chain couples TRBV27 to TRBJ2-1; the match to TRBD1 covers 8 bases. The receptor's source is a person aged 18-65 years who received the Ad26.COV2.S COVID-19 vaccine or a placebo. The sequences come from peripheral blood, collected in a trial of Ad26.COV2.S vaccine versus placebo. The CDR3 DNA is TGTGCCAGCAGTTCTACGGGGTCCAGGGGGCACTACAATGAGCAGTTCTTC. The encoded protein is CASSSTGSRGHYNEQFF.